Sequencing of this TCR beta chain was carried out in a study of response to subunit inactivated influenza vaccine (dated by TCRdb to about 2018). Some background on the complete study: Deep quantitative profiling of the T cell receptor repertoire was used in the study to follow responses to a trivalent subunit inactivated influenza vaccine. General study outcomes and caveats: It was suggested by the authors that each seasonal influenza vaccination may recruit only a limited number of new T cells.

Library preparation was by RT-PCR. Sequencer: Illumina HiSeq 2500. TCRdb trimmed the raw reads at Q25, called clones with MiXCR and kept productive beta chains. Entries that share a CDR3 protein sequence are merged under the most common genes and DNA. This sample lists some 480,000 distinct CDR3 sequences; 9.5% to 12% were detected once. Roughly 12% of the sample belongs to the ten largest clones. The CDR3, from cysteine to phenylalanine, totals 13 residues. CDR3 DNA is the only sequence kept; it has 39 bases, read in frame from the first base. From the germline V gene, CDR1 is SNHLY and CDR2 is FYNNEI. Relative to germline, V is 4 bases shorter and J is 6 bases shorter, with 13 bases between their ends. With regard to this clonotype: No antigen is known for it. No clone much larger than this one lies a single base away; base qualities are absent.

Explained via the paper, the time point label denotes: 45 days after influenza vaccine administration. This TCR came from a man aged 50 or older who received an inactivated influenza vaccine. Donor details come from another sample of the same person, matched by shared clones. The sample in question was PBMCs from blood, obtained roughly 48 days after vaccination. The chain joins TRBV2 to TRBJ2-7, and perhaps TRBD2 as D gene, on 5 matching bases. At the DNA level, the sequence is TGTGCCAGCAGTGCCCCGGTGAGGGCCGAGCAGTACTTC. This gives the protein CASSAPVRAEQYF.